This is a list of T cell receptor beta chains from one sample in a study of cytomegalovirus exposure and HLA in healthy donors. Measured with immunoSEQ multiplex PCR; TCRdb has only the in-frame clones, and not every one. The sample consists of roughly 130,000 clones, roughly 74% of them appearing once. The material sequenced was PBMCs. The receptors derive from a man aged 40-49 years in good health and CMV-seropositive. Both conserved end residues are part of each CDR3. The D gene is left open where the match is weak. Size values are once, few and many counts, or a class for expanded clones, and some rows have none.

D gene	clone size	J gene	V gene	CDR3 protein	CDR3 DNA
-	-	TRBJ2-7	TRBV7-2	CASSLIGDTREQYF	TGTGCCAGCAGCTTAATCGGGGATACGCGGGAGCAGTACTTC
TRBD1	-	TRBJ2-1	TRBV7-7	CASSTDGTGSYNEQFF	TGTGCTAGCAGCACTGACGGGACAGGGTCCTACAATGAGCAGTTCTTC
-	-	TRBJ1-2	TRBV5-4	CASSLVGQEIYGYTF	TGTGCCAGCAGCTTGGTCGGACAAGAGATCTATGGCTACACCTTC
-	few	TRBJ2-6	TRBV28	CASSPSSGANVLTF	TGTGCCAGCAGTCCCTCCTCTGGGGCCAACGTCCTGACTTTC
-	-	TRBJ2-7	TRBV5-1	CASSLKDRIYEQYF	TGCGCCAGCAGTCTGAAGGACAGAATATACGAGCAGTACTTC
TRBD2	-	TRBJ2-1	TRBV19	CASSLPSGSVRTYNEQFF	TGTGCCAGTAGTCTTCCTAGCGGGAGTGTGAGGACCTACAATGAGCAGTTCTTC
-	-	TRBJ2-1	TRBV2	CASTLYNEQFF	TGTGCCAGCACACTCTACAATGAGCAGTTCTTC
TRBD2	-	TRBJ2-7	TRBV9	CASSAGLAGDEQYF	TGTGCCAGCAGCGCGGGACTAGCGGGAGACGAGCAGTACTTC
TRBD1	-	TRBJ2-3	TRBV11-2	CASSFRDRGPDTQYF	TGTGCCAGCAGCTTCCGGGACAGGGGACCAGATACGCAGTATTTT
-	-	TRBJ2-3	TRBV6-4	CASSDSRDTQYF	TGTGCCAGCAGTGACTCTAGAGATACGCAGTATTTT
-	once	TRBJ1-5	TRBV28	CASSFVIQRNQPQHF	TGTGCCAGCAGTTTCGTAATACAGCGCAATCAGCCCCAGCATTTT
-	-	TRBJ1-6	TRBV27	CASSSGNSPLHF	TGTGCCAGCAGTTCAGGGAATTCACCCCTCCACTTT
TRBD1	-	TRBJ1-1	TRBV9	CASSEQGARDTEAFF	TGTGCCAGCAGCGAACAGGGGGCGCGGGACACTGAAGCTTTCTTT
-	once	TRBJ2-5	TRBV10-1	CASSEGRGLGETQYF	TGCGCCAGCAGTGAAGGCAGGGGATTGGGAGAGACCCAGTACTTC
-	-	TRBJ1-2	TRBV5-1	CASSYPNRRASPEGYTF	TGCGCCAGCAGCTATCCCAACAGGAGGGCGTCCCCGGAGGGCTACACCTTC
-	few	TRBJ1-2	TRBV2	CASSEYRFSMGYTF	TGTGCCAGCAGTGAATACAGGTTCTCTATGGGCTACACCTTC
-	-	TRBJ1-4	TRBV28	CASSWTTALNEKLFF	TGTGCCAGCAGTTGGACGACAGCGCTTAATGAAAAACTGTTTTTT
TRBD2	-	TRBJ2-3	TRBV7-2	CASSLLTSGRGTDTQYF	TGTGCCAGCAGCTTACTCACTAGCGGGAGGGGGACAGATACGCAGTATTTT
-	once	TRBJ2-3	TRBV7-9	CASSLEGNTDTQYF	TGTGCCAGCAGCTTAGAGGGGAACACAGATACGCAGTATTTT
-	-	TRBJ1-2	TRBV5-8	CASSLVQNYGYTF	TGTGCCAGCAGCTTGGTACAGAACTATGGCTACACCTTC
TRBD1	-	TRBJ2-7	TRBV19	CASSNPGLQGFIYEQYF	TGTGCCAGTAGTAACCCCGGATTACAGGGGTTCATCTACGAGCAGTACTTC
TRBD1	-	TRBJ1-1	TRBV19	CASKGQGIARTEAFF	TGTGCCAGTAAGGGACAGGGAATCGCTAGGACTGAAGCTTTCTTT
-	few	TRBJ2-2	TRBV27	CASSHNRGNYNTGELFF	TGTGCCAGCAGCCATAACCGAGGGAATTACAACACCGGGGAGCTGTTTTTT
TRBD1	-	TRBJ2-7	TRBV28	CASSLWGQLSYEQYF	TGTGCCAGCAGTTTATGGGGACAGCTCTCCTACGAGCAGTACTTC
-	-	TRBJ1-1	TRBV6-4	CASSGTGGTEAFF	TGTGCCAGCAGTGGCACGGGCGGGACTGAAGCTTTCTTT
-	-	TRBJ2-1	TRBV5-1	CASSLGELYNEQFF	TGCGCCAGCAGCTTAGGGGAACTCTACAATGAGCAGTTCTTC